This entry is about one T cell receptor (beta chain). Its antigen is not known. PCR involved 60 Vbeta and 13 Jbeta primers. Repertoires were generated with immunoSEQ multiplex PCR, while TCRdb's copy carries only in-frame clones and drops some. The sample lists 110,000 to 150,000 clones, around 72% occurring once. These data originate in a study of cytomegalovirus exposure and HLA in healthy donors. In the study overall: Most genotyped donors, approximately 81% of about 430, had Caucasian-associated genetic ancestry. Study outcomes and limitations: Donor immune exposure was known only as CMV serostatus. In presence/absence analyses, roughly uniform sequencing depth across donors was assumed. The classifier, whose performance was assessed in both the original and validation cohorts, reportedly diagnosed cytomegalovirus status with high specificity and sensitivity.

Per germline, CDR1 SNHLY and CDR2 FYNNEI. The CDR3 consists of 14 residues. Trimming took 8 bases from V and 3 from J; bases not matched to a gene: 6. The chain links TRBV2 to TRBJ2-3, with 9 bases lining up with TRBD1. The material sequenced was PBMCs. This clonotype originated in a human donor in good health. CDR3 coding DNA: TGTGCCAGCGATAGACAGGGGGGTACAGATACGCAGTATTTT. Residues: CASDRQGGTDTQYF.